A single sample is the source of the 30 T cell receptor beta chains below, sequenced in a study of blood T cells in healthy people across ages. PCR was performed a second time for about 7 to 12 cycles using a sample-barcoded 5' primer and a J-beta primer mix. TCRdb itself ran the 5' RACE reads through MiXCR, one entry per CDR3 protein. The table lists 650,000 to 700,000 distinct CDR3 sequences, over 40% of them singletons. Sequences were obtained from blood. All receptors come from an elderly woman in good health.

This clonotype has ten or more counts. V usage is TRBV9 and J usage is TRBJ2-1; TRBD2 agrees at 11 bases. This CDR3 has 17 residues. V lost 3 bases to trimming and J lost 7 bases; unmatched junction nucleotides: 12. The germline gives CDR1 SGDLS, CDR2 YYNGEE. The CDR3 loop reads CASSDRFPGLAVNEQFF. The CDR3 DNA reads as TGTGCCAGCAGCGATAGATTCCCGGGACTAGCGGTTAATGAGCAGTTCTTC.

This sequence joins TRBV25-1 and TRBJ2-1; TRBD2 is a possible D gene (5 bases). V was trimmed by 6 bases and J by 6 bases, leaving 12 bases between them. Germline CDR1 reads MGHDK; CDR2 reads SYGVNS. CDR3 length: 13 amino acids. CDR3 DNA: TGTGCCAGCAGATACTCAGAGGGCAATGAGCAGTTCTTC. It specifies CASRYSEGNEQFF.

This clonotype was detected only a few times. A much bigger clone sits one base away, suggesting this may be a read error. The rearrangement links TRBV9 to TRBJ2-1; 8 positions agree with TRBD2. Looked up from germline, CDR1 is SGDLS and CDR2 is YYNGEE. The CDR3 loop spans 16 amino acids. The CDR3 DNA follows: TGTGCCAGCAGCCCTGCGGATAGCGGGACGATGGGTGAGCTGTTCTTC. Its translation: CASSPADSGTMGELFF.

The genes are TRBV7-3 and TRBJ2-4; 8 positions agree with TRBD2. The DNA end favors TRBJ2-7, so the J call may be wrong. Germline V CDR1 and CDR2: SGHTA, FQGTGA. This CDR3 has 14 amino acids. As DNA, the CDR3 is TGTGCCAGCAGCTTAAGCGGGGGGATTGACGAGCAGTACTTC. This sequence encodes CASSLSGGIDEQYF.

This rearrangement joins TRBV4-1 to TRBJ1-6, with D unclear. CDR1 and CDR2 (germline): MGHRA, YSYEKL. V was shortened by 1 base and J by 0 bases, with 7 bases between the two germline ends. The CDR3 totals 16 residues. The CDR3 is CASSQAESSYNSPLHF. For the CDR3, the DNA is TGCGCCAGCAGCCAAGCTGAGAGCTCCTATAATTCACCCCTCCACTTT.

The V gene is TRBV20-1, the J gene TRBJ2-3; tentative D call: TRBD2 (6 bases). This CDR3 has 13 amino acids. The V gene's germline CDR1 is DFQATT and CDR2 SNEGSKA (reference sequence). CDR3 loop: CVFGRLSTDTQYF. CDR3 nucleotide sequence: TGCGTATTCGGGAGACTAAGCACAGATACGCAGTATTTT.

Turning to this clonotype: A clone one base away is much larger, so this may be a read error. The chain has TRBV5-4 and TRBJ2-5; 11 nucleotides agree with TRBD1. Germline trimming cut 2 bases from V and 4 bases from J; bases unmatched to any gene: 4. The CDR3 is 15 amino acids. The germline V gene encodes CDR1 SGHNT and CDR2 YYREEE (reference sequence). The CDR3 nucleotides are TGTGCCAGCAGCTTAGGACAGGGGGCACCAGAGACCCAGTACTTC. It yields the protein CASSLGQGAPETQYF. Variable domain in full (rest from reference TRBV5-4 and TRBJ2-5): ETGVTQSPTHLIKTRGQQVTLRCSSQSGHNTVSWYQQALGQGPQFIFQYYREEENGRGNFPPRFSGLQFPNYSSELNVNALELDDSALYLCASSLGQGAPETQYFGPGTRLLVL.

This clonotype was recorded at least ten times. The chain joins TRBV29-1 to TRBJ2-1; D possibly matches TRBD1 or TRBD2 (6 bases each). The CDR3 consists of 15 residues. Germline lookup yields CDR1 SQVTM and CDR2 ANQGSEA. The germline V and J ends were trimmed by 4 bases and 0 bases, with 13 bases remaining between them. The CDR3 loop reads CSVGGGLGSYNEQFF. The CDR3 DNA is TGCAGCGTTGGAGGGGGGTTGGGCTCCTACAATGAGCAGTTCTTC.

This clonotype was recorded many times. The chain recombines TRBV11-2 with TRBJ2-4, with D perhaps matching TRBD1 (6 bases). The CDR3 extends over 15 amino acids. Germline V CDR1 and CDR2: SGHAT, FQNNGV. With 5 bases removed from V and 0 bases from J, the gap between germline ends came to 11 bases. The CDR3: CASSGDTLAKNIQYF. The DNA of the CDR3 is TGTGCCAGCAGCGGGGACACCCTAGCCAAAAACATTCAGTACTTC.

In this sample, this clonotype turned up many times. V gene TRBV5-1 combines with J gene TRBJ1-2; tentatively, D is TRBD1 (5 bases). This CDR3 is built from 15 residues. V lost 4 bases and J lost 3, with 16 bases in between. Germline V gene data show CDR1 as SGHRS and CDR2 as YFSETQ. CDR3 region: CASSPGPIMDYGYTF. The CDR3 DNA is TGCGCCAGCAGCCCGGGACCGATAATGGACTATGGCTACACCTTC.

This clonotype has at least ten counts. V gene TRBV2 combines with J gene TRBJ2-3; 8 bases align to TRBD2. The ends lost 6 bases at V and 1 base at J; junction bases unmatched: 6. Germline V gene sequence: CDR1 SNHLY, CDR2 FYNNEI. This CDR3 has 15 residues. The CDR3 coding sequence is TGTGCCAGCAGGAGGCGGGGGGTCGGCACAGATACGCAGTATTTT. Translating it yields CASRRRGVGTDTQYF.

The V call is TRBV24-1, the J call TRBJ2-5; no firm D call. The V gene lost 9 bases and the J gene lost 2 bases, with 12 bases spanning the gap. This CDR3 is 13 amino acids long. The V gene's germline CDR1 is KGHDR and CDR2 SFDVKD. CDR3 sequence reads: CATRNGPQETQYF. The CDR3 DNA follows: TGTGCCACCCGTAATGGGCCGCAAGAGACCCAGTACTTC.

This chain uses TRBV29-1 with TRBJ2-2; D gene unclear. The CDR3 totals 13 residues. V was pared by 5 bases and J by 3 bases, with 10 bases between. The germline gives CDR1 SQVTM, CDR2 ANQGSEA. For the CDR3, the DNA is TGCAGCGTTAAATCTGAAGACACCGGGGAGCTGTTTTTT. This codes for CSVKSEDTGELFF.

The chain is built from TRBV7-2 and TRBJ2-3; no firm D call. CDR1 is SGHTA and CDR2 is FQGNSA in the germline V gene. The CDR3 runs to 13 residues. With 2 bases removed from V and 9 bases from J, the gap between germline ends came to 12 bases. CDR3 bases: TGTGCCAGCAGCTTAACCCCCTTGGAGACGCAGTATTTT. It codes for CASSLTPLETQYF.

J is TRBJ2-3 and V is TRBV20-1; TRBD2 matches 13 bases. V shed 4 bases and J 3 bases; nucleotides not matched to a gene: 4. This CDR3 region has 15 residues. The V gene's germline CDR1 is DFQATT and CDR2 SNEGSKA (reference sequence). CDR3 DNA sequence: TGCAGTGCTACCCAGACTAGCGGGAGGACAGATACGCAGTATTTT. Translating gives CSATQTSGRTDTQYF.

The V and J genes are TRBV30 and TRBJ2-5, with D perhaps TRBD2 (6 bases). Germline assignment: CDR1 GTSNPN and CDR2 SVGIG (reference sequence). The ends were cut back, 5 bases at V and 2 bases at J, with 9 bases in the middle. The CDR3 consists of 12 residues. CDR3 sequence: CAWEAGQETQYF. In DNA, the CDR3 is TGTGCCTGGGAAGCGGGTCAAGAGACCCAGTACTTC.

The CDR3 region has the DNA TGTGCCAGCAGCGTTTGGGGGGAGCTAAACACCGGGGAGCTGTTTTTT. Amino acids: CASSVWGELNTGELFF. V usage is TRBV5-4 and J usage is TRBJ2-2; the D gene is possibly TRBD2 (6 bases). This CDR3 spans 16 amino acids. Trimming stripped 4 bases from V and 2 bases from J, with 15 bases between. The germline V gene has CDR1 SGHNT and CDR2 YYREEE (reference sequence).

This clonotype came up a few times. The rearrangement joins TRBV20-1 to TRBJ1-4; TRBD1 agrees at 8 bases. CDR3 size: 17 residues. J lost 3 bases, V lost 6 bases, and 15 bases had no gene match. Germline loops: CDR1 DFQATT, CDR2 SNEGSKA (reference sequence). CDR3 amino acids: CSAVGQGLSGANEKLFF. In nucleotides, the CDR3 is TGCAGTGCGGTAGGACAGGGCCTCTCGGGAGCTAATGAAAAACTGTTTTTT.

The V call is TRBV4-3, the J call TRBJ2-5; 8 bases match TRBD2. The end of the DNA aligns better with TRBJ2-7, so the J call may be wrong. This CDR3 contains 16 residues. Germline V gives CDR1 LGHNA, CDR2 YSLEER. The CDR3 loop reads CASSQDLTGGHYEQYF. Written as DNA, the CDR3 is TGCGCCAGCAGCCAAGATCTCACGGGGGGGCACTACGAGCAGTACTTC.

This clonotype was recorded only once. Since a much larger clone is just one base distant, this may be a read error. This chain links TRBV20-1 with TRBJ1-6; 9 nucleotides match TRBD1. The CDR3 runs 14 residues. CDR1 DFQATT and CDR2 SNEGSKA come from the germline V gene (reference sequence). The CDR3, as DNA: TGCAGTGCTAATATCGGGACAGGGATTTCACCCCCCCACTTT. Protein product: CSANIGTGISPPHF.

This clonotype occurred a few times. V and J are TRBV6-6 and TRBJ1-3; D call uncertain. This CDR3 comprises 12 residues. V dropped 6 bases and J dropped 3 bases, with 6 bases sitting between them. Germline V lookup: CDR1 MNHNY, CDR2 SVGAGI (reference sequence). In DNA, the CDR3 is TGTGCCAGCAGGATGAGTGGAAACACCATATATTTT. Amino acids: CASRMSGNTIYF.

This clonotype came up many times. The gene calls are TRBV12-3 or TRBV12-4 and TRBJ1-2, with TRBD1 identical over 8 bases. The CDR3 length is 14 residues. V gave up 1 base and J gave up 8 bases; unmatched junction bases: 6. DNA for the CDR3: TGTGCCAGCAGTTTAGGGCAGGGGGCAAGAGGCTACACCTTC. Amino acid sequence: CASSLGQGARGYTF.

The chain has TRBV20-1 and TRBJ1-2; no firm D call. Germline CDR1 and CDR2: DFQATT and SNEGSKA (reference sequence). V was shortened by 0 bases and J by 1 base, with 15 bases between the two germline ends. This CDR3 comprises 16 residues. The CDR3 DNA is TGCAGTGCTAGAGATGCAATCACACAGATTAACTATGGCTACACCTTC. It is translated as CSARDAITQINYGYTF.

This clonotype has ten or more counts. The V and J genes are TRBV10-3 and TRBJ2-1; D unresolved. Trimming shortened V by 4 bases and J by 1 base, and 11 bases separated the two germline ends. The CDR3 runs to 15 residues. CDR1 and CDR2 from the germline V gene are ENHRY and SYGVKD. The CDR3 sequence: CAISVVEPSYNEQFF. The CDR3 nucleotides are TGTGCCATCAGTGTGGTCGAGCCTTCCTACAATGAGCAGTTCTTC.

This clonotype has ten or more counts. The chain links TRBV5-5 to TRBJ2-7, with D unresolved. The CDR3 length is 11 residues. Looked up from germline, CDR1 is SGHKS and CDR2 is YYEKEE (reference sequence). V shed 4 bases and J shed 9 bases, with 11 bases lying between them. CDR3 sequence: CASSPALAQYF. For the CDR3, the DNA is TGTGCCAGCAGCCCGGCGTTGGCGCAGTACTTC.

The V and J genes are TRBV20-1 and TRBJ1-2; the D gene is possibly TRBD1 (6 bases). The CDR3 totals 15 residues. Trimming took off 3 bases at V and 0 bases at J, with 14 bases between the two ends. Germline CDR1 and CDR2: DFQATT and SNEGSKA (reference sequence). CDR3 residues: CSASSPRGSNYGYTF. The CDR3 coding sequence is TGCAGTGCTAGTTCCCCCAGGGGCTCTAACTATGGCTACACCTTC.

This clonotype was picked up a small number of times. This chain joins TRBV9 and TRBJ2-1; 7 bases map to TRBD1. The assigned J gene may be wrong: the sequence end matches TRBJ2-7 better. This CDR3 has 15 amino acids. Looked up from germline, CDR1 is SGDLS and CDR2 is YYNGEE. The CDR3 loop is CASSRDSATYNEQYF. The CDR3 DNA follows: TGTGCCAGCAGCCGGGACAGCGCGACCTACAATGAGCAGTACTTC.

This clonotype showed up many times. The rearrangement links TRBV4-2 to TRBJ1-5, with D possibly being TRBD1 (5 bases). The germline V gene encodes CDR1 LGHNA and CDR2 YNFKEQ. The CDR3 is 15 residues long. The germline V and J ends were trimmed by 3 bases and 0 bases, with 9 bases remaining between them. CDR3 sequence (DNA): TGTGCCAGCAGCCAGCAGGGATCTAGCAATCAGCCCCAGCATTTT. Translation gives CASSQQGSSNQPQHF.

Ten or more counts support this clonotype. The V call is TRBV15, the J call TRBJ2-1; 12 nucleotides align to TRBD2. Germline V gives CDR1 LNHNV, CDR2 YYDKDF (reference sequence). After removal of 0 bases from V and 11 bases from J, the junction contained 11 bases not matched to a gene. CDR3 length: 17 residues. The CDR3 DNA reads TGTGCCACCAGCAGAGAATATCTAGCGGGAGGGATACGGAAGCAGTTCTTC. It translates to CATSREYLAGGIRKQFF.

The chain combines TRBV27 with TRBJ2-4; the D is unclear. This CDR3 comprises 13 residues. Per germline, CDR1 MNHEY and CDR2 SMNVEV (reference sequence). V was trimmed by 0 bases and J by 4 bases, leaving 4 bases between them. DNA of the CDR3: TGTGCCAGCAGTTTATCGCCTAAAAACATTCAGTACTTC. This translates into CASSLSPKNIQYF.